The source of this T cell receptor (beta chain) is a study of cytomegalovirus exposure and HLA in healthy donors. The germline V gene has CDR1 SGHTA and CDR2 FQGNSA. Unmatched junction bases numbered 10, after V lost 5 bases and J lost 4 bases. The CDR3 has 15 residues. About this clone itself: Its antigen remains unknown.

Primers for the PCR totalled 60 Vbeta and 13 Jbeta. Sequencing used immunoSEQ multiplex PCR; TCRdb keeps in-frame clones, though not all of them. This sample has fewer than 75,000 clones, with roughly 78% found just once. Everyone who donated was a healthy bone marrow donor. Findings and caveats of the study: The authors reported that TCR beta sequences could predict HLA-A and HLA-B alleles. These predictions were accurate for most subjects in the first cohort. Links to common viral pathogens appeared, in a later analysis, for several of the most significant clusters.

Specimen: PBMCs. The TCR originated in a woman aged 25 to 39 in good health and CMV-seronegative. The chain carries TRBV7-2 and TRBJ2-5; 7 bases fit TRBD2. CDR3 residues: CASSRGGMVGETQYF. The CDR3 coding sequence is TGTGCCAGCAGCCGGGGAGGGATGGTTGGAGAGACCCAGTACTTC.